This T cell receptor beta chain was profiled in a study of T cells in localized non-small cell lung cancer. Broader study findings: Of the top 100 tumor clones, median about 53 were in adjacent lung, approximately 29 among its top 100. In the blood, greater T cell density corresponded to longer overall survival. Tumor samples were not multi-region, leaving intratumor heterogeneity unexcluded. Uninvolved adjacent lung showed peak T cell clonality, exceeding tumor.

Notes on this clone: As yet, its antigen is unknown.

Profiled with immunoSEQ multiplex PCR; TCRdb holds only in-frame clones, not every one. The data contain more than 30,000 clones, nearly 90% of them singletons. The CDR3 has 13 residues. Per germline, CDR1 MNHEY and CDR2 SVGAGI. Trimming pared 5 bases from V and 4 bases from J, leaving 11 bases between. The sequence was obtained from a woman aged 40 to 75 with stage III lung adenocarcinoma. The sequenced sample was peripheral blood mononuclear cells, obtained before any cancer treatment. The chain carries TRBV6-5 and TRBJ2-5; possibly TRBD1 or TRBD2 for D (5 bases each). CDR3 amino acids: CASSRLGGETQYF. CDR3 bases: TGTGCCAGCAGTCGACTTGGGGGAGAGACCCAGTACTTC.